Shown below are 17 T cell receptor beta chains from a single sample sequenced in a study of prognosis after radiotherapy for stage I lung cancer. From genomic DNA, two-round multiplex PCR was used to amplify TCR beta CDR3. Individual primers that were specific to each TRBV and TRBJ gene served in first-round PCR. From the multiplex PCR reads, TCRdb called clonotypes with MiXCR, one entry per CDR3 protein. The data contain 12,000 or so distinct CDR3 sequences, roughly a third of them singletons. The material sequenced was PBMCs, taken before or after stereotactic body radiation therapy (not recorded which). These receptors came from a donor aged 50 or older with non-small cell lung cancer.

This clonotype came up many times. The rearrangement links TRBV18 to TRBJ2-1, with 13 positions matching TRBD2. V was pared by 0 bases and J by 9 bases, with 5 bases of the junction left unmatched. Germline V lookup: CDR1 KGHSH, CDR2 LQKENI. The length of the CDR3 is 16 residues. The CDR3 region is CASSPPRLAGGSEQFF. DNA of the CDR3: TGTGCCAGCTCACCACCCCGACTAGCGGGAGGCTCTGAGCAGTTCTTC.

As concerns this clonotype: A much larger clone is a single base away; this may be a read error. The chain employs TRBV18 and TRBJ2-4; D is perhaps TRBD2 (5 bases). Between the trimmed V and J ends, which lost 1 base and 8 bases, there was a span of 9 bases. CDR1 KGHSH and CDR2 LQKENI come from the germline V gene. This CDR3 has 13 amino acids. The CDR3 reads CASSPQGVYIQYF. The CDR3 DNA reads TGTGCCAGCTCACCACAGGGAGTGTACATTCAGTACTTC. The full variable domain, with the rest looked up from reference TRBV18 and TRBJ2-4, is NAGVMQNPRHLVRRRGQEARLRCSPMKGHSHVYWYRQLPEEGLKFMVYLQKENIIDESGMPKERFSAEFPKEGPSILRIQQVVRGDSAAYFCASSPQGVYIQYFGAGTRLSVL.

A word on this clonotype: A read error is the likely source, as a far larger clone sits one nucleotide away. The CDR3 DNA reads TGTGCCAGTTTTAACAAACAGGGGGCTTCGAATGAGCAGTACTTC. Amino acid sequence: CASFNKQGASNEQYF. The chain links TRBV12-3 or TRBV12-4 to TRBJ2-7, with 9 positions matching TRBD1. This CDR3 region has 15 residues. V was pared by 9 bases and J by 7 bases, with 16 bases of the junction left unmatched.

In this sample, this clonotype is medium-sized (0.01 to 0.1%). This CDR3 reads CASSFAPLMTDTQYF. The CDR3 coding sequence is TGTGCCAGCAGTTTTGCCCCTCTTATGACAGATACGCAGTATTTT. J is TRBJ2-3 and V is TRBV27; no firm D call. Trimming took 3 bases from V and 3 from J, leaving 13 bases between them. CDR1 and CDR2 (germline): MNHEY, SMNVEV (reference sequence). The CDR3 covers 15 residues.

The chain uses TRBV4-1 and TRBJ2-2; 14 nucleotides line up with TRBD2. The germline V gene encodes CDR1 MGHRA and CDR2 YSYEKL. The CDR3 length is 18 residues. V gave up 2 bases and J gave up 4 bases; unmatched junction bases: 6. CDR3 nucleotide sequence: TGCGCCAGCAGCCAACGACTAGCGGGAGGGCGGGGCACCGGGGAGCTGTTTTTT. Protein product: CASSQRLAGGRGTGELFF.

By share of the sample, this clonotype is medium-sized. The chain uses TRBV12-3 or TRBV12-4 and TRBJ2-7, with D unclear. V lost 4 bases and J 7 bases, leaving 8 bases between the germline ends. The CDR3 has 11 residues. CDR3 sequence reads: CASSSDWEQYF. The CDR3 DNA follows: TGTGCCAGCAGTTCCGATTGGGAGCAGTACTTC.

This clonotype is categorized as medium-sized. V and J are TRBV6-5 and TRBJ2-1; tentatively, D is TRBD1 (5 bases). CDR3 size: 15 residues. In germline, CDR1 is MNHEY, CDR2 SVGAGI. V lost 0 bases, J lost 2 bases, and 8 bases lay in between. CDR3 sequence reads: CASSYSWGPYNEQFF. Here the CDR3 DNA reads TGTGCCAGCAGTTACTCCTGGGGCCCCTACAATGAGCAGTTCTTC.

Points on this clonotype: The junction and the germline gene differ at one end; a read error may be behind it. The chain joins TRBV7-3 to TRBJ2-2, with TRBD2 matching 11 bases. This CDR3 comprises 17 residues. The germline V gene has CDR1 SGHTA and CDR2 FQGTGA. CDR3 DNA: TGTGCCAGCAGCTCAATCTCCGGGACTAGCGGCACCGGTGAGCTGTTTTTT. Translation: CASSSISGTSGTGELFF. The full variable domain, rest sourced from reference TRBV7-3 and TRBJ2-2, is GAGVSQTPSNKVTEKGKYVELRCDPISGHTALYWYRQSLGQGPEFLIYFQGTGAADDSGLPNDRFFAVRPEGSVSTLKIQRTERGDSAVYLCASSSISGTSGTGELFFGEGSRLTVL.

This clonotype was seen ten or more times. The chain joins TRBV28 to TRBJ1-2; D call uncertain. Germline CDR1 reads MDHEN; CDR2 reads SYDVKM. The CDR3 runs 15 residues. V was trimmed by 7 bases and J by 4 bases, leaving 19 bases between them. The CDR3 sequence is CASTPLETVRYGYTF. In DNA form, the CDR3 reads TGTGCCAGCACTCCACTAGAAACAGTCCGCTATGGCTACACCTTC.

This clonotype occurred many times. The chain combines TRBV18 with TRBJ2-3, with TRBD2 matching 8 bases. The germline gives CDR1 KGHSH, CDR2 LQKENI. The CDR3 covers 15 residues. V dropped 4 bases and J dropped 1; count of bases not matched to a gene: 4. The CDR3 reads CASSRGGPGTDTQYF. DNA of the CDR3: TGTGCCAGCTCACGCGGGGGGCCCGGCACAGATACGCAGTATTTT. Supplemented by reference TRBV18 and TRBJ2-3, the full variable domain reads NAGVMQNPRHLVRRRGQEARLRCSPMKGHSHVYWYRQLPEEGLKFMVYLQKENIIDESGMPKERFSAEFPKEGPSILRIQQVVRGDSAAYFCASSRGGPGTDTQYFGPGTRLTVL.

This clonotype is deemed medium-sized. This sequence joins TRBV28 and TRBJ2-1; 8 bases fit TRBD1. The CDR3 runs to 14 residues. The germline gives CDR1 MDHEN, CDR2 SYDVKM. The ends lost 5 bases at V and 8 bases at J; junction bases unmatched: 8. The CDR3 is CASSQTGAGDEQFF. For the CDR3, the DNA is TGTGCCAGCAGTCAGACAGGGGCAGGAGATGAGCAGTTCTTC.

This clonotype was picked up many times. The CDR3 region is CASKGRGGLRETQYF. The CDR3 coding sequence is TGTGCCAGCAAAGGCCGGGGGGGCCTGCGAGAGACCCAGTACTTC. The chain carries TRBV27 and TRBJ2-5, with 8 bases identical to TRBD2. The V gene end was trimmed by 7 bases and the J gene end by 4 bases; junction bases not matched to a gene: 11. The CDR3 is 15 amino acids. Germline V CDR1 and CDR2: MNHEY, SMNVEV (reference sequence).

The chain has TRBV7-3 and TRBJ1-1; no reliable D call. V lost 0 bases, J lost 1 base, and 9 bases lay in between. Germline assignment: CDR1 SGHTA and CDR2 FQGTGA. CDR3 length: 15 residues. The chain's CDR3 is CASSLTWSWNTEAFF. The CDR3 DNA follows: TGTGCCAGCAGCTTAACGTGGTCGTGGAACACTGAAGCTTTCTTT.

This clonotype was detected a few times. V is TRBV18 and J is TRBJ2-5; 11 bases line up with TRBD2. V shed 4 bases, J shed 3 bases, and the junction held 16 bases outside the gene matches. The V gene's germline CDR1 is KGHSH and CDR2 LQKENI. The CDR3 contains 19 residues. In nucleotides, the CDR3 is TGTGCCAGCTCACAAAACGCGGCGATAGGGACTAGCGGAAAAGAGACCCAGTACTTC. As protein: CASSQNAAIGTSGKETQYF.

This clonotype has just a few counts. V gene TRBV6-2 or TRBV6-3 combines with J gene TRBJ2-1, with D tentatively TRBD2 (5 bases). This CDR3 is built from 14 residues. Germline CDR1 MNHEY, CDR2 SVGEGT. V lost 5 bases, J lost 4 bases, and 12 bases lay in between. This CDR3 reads CASSASPNYNEQFF. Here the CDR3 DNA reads TGTGCCAGCAGTGCTAGCCCCAATTACAATGAGCAGTTCTTC.

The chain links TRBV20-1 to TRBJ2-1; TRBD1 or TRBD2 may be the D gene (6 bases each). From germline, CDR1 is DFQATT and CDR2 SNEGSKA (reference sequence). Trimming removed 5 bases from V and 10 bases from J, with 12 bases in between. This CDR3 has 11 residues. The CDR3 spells CSAGGTLEQFF. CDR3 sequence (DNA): TGCAGTGCTGGGGGGACACTCGAGCAGTTCTTC.

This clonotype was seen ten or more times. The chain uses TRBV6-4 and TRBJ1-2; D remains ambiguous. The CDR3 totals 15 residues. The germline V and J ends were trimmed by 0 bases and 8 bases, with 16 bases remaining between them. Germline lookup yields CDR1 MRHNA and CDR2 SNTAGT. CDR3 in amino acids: CASSDSPEPRRGYTF. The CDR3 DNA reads TGTGCCAGCAGTGACTCTCCGGAACCGCGCCGGGGCTACACCTTC.